These 6 T cell receptor beta chains were sequenced from one sample in a study of blood T cells in healthy people across ages. With a J-beta primer mix and a sample-barcoded 5' primer, a second PCR ran roughly 6 to 11 cycles. In TCRdb, the 5' RACE reads were re-called with MiXCR into one record per CDR3 protein. The data hold 1.4 million to 1.5 million distinct CDR3 sequences, with approximately 42% observed a single time. Sequenced: blood. The receptors derive from a woman aged 18-29 years in good health.

This clonotype has a count of ten or more. This rearrangement joins TRBV6-5 to TRBJ2-3, with TRBD2 matching 7 bases. The CDR3 sequence is 15 residues long. CDR1 and CDR2 from the germline V gene are MNHEY and SVGAGI. V shed 7 bases and J 0 bases; nucleotides not matched to a gene: 7. Written as DNA, the CDR3 is TGTGCCAGCACCGGACAAGCGGGAAGCACAGATACGCAGTATTTT. This gives the protein CASTGQAGSTDTQYF.

The gene calls are TRBV28 and TRBJ2-4; 8 bases are a match to TRBD1. The DNA end is more similar to TRBJ2-7, so the J call may be wrong. CDR3 length equals 17 residues. Germline CDR1 is MDHEN and CDR2 is SYDVKM. CDR3 region: CASCSPGGTGVSYEQYF. The CDR3 DNA follows: TGTGCCAGCTGTTCCCCGGGTGGGACAGGAGTATCCTACGAGCAGTACTTC.

As for this clonotype: Its ends do not fully match the called genes, so a read error is possible. The chain is built from TRBV12-3 or TRBV12-4 and TRBJ2-1; no definite D call. The CDR3 runs to 13 residues. The CDR3 bases are TGTGCCGGCAGTGCCTTCGCCAGAGATGAGCAGTTCTTC. It specifies CAGSAFARDEQFF.

The V call is TRBV20-1, the J call TRBJ2-5; no clear D. Germline V lookup: CDR1 DFQATT, CDR2 SNEGSKA (reference sequence). The CDR3 extends over 15 amino acids. Trimming pared 4 bases from V and 11 bases from J, leaving 26 bases between. The CDR3 here is CSAKILTSSYNEQYF. CDR3 coding DNA: TGCAGTGCTAAGATACTGACAAGCTCCTACAATGAGCAGTACTTC.

This clonotype appeared once. An end of the junction differs from the germline gene, which may be a read error. The rearrangement links TRBV28 to TRBJ1-2; D is uncertain. The CDR3 totals 14 residues. Germline-derived CDR1 and CDR2 are MDHEN and SYDVKM. CDR3 coding DNA: TGTGCCAGCAGCACAACCTGGGAAAACTATGACTACACCTTC. Amino acid sequence: CASSTTWENYDYTF.

This rearrangement joins TRBV10-3 to TRBJ2-3; 8 bases are a match to TRBD2. CDR3 length equals 14 residues. Germline CDR1 is ENHRY and CDR2 is SYGVKD. V lost 10 bases to trimming and J lost 4 bases; unmatched junction nucleotides: 10. Here the CDR3 DNA reads TGTGCCACTACGTCGGGGGGGGGTGCAGATACGCAGTATTTT. It is translated as CATTSGGGADTQYF.